Below, 22 T cell receptor beta chains from the same sample are listed, as sequenced in a study of neurological immune-mediated disorders. Via MiXCR, TCRdb re-called the 5' RACE reads, giving one row per CDR3 protein. The sample contains 45,000 to 50,000 distinct CDR3 sequences, 4.5% of which appear only once. Sequences were obtained from PBMCs. The receptor source for this set is a woman aged 60 to 75 with multiple sclerosis.

The sample holds many counts of this clonotype. The V and J genes are TRBV5-1 and TRBJ1-1; D remains unclear. Trimming cost V 0 bases and J 7 bases, with 7 bases left between them. The germline CDR1 and CDR2 sequences are SGHRS and YFSETQ. The CDR3 length is 12 residues. Here the CDR3 reads CASSLAGIEAFF. The DNA for the CDR3 is TGCGCCAGCAGCTTGGCGGGGATTGAAGCTTTCTTT.

This clonotype was seen at least ten times. The chain links TRBV4-3 to TRBJ2-2; D call uncertain. With 1 base removed from V and 5 bases from J, the gap between germline ends came to 11 bases. CDR3 length: 15 residues. Germline CDR1 is LGHNA and CDR2 is YSLEER. CDR3 protein: CASSQVRFGTGELFF. CDR3 coding DNA: TGCGCCAGCAGCCAAGTGAGGTTCGGAACCGGGGAGCTGTTTTTT.

About this clonotype: It is unclear where the CDR3 begins or ends on the DNA, so no DNA is shown, and the CDR3 is as TCRdb lists it. The chain combines TRBV5-1 with TRBJ1-5. The V gene's germline CDR1 is SGHRS and CDR2 YFSETQ. The length of the CDR3 is 15 amino acids, counting both ends. The CDR3 sequence: CASSFGPGGTQPQHF.

This clonotype was detected ten times or more. V is TRBV28 and J is TRBJ2-7, with 8 bases that match TRBD1. The germline CDR1 and CDR2 sequences are MDHEN and SYDVKM. With V trimmed by 6 bases and J by 3 bases, 10 bases remained unmatched. The CDR3 spans 15 residues. In nucleotides, the CDR3 is TGTGCCAGCAGACCCTCAGGGGGCTTAAACTACGAGCAGTACTTC. This sequence encodes CASRPSGGLNYEQYF.

This clonotype was seen at least ten times. The J gene is TRBJ2-1, the V gene TRBV20-1; 7 nucleotides match TRBD2. CDR1 and CDR2 (germline): DFQATT, SNEGSKA (reference sequence). V lost 5 bases to trimming and J lost 5 bases; unmatched junction nucleotides: 9. The CDR3 is 14 residues long. The CDR3 DNA follows: TGCAGTGCTCTTCTGGGAGGGCCCGACAATGAGCAGTTCTTC. This encodes CSALLGGPDNEQFF.

This clonotype was observed many times. The chain carries TRBV5-6 and TRBJ1-1; D remains ambiguous. V lost 0 bases, J lost 8 bases, and 5 bases lay in between. CDR3 size: 11 residues. Germline CDR1 SGHDT, CDR2 YYEEEE. CDR3 DNA: TGTGCCAGCAGCTTGGGCAGGGAAGCTTTCTTT. It is translated as CASSLGREAFF.

This clonotype has at least ten counts. V usage is TRBV9 and J usage is TRBJ2-3, with D possibly TRBD2 on 6 matching bases. The V end lost 0 bases, the J end lost 4 bases, and 12 bases lay between the germline ends. This CDR3 spans 15 amino acids. Per the germline V gene, CDR1 is SGDLS and CDR2 is YYNGEE. The CDR3 DNA reads as TGTGCCAGCAGCGTAGATGGAGGGTTCCCAGATACGCAGTATTTT. Translating gives CASSVDGGFPDTQYF.

V gene TRBV7-6 combines with J gene TRBJ2-3; 9 nucleotides line up with TRBD1. The CDR3 contains 16 residues. CDR1 is SGHVS, CDR2 FNYEAQ, per germline. Losses at the gene ends were 3 bases for V and 2 bases for J; bases not matched to a gene: 6. CDR3 residues: CASSFTGGLVTDTQYF. In DNA, the CDR3 is TGTGCCAGCAGCTTTACAGGGGGCCTAGTCACAGATACGCAGTATTTT. The variable domain in full, completed from reference TRBV7-6 and TRBJ2-3, reads GAGVSQSPRYKVTKRGQDVALRCDPISGHVSLYWYRQALGQGPEFLTYFNYEAQQDKSGLPNDRFSAERPEGSISTLTIQRTEQRDSAMYRCASSFTGGLVTDTQYFGPGTRLTVL.

This clonotype was seen repeatedly, ten times or more. The chain employs TRBV20-1 and TRBJ1-5, with 9 bases matching TRBD1. Germline V gene sequence: CDR1 DFQATT, CDR2 SNEGSKA (reference sequence). Unmatched junction bases numbered 9, after V lost 5 bases and J lost 7 bases. CDR3 length: 14 amino acids. The CDR3 loop reads CSADTGGAPQPQHF. The CDR3 DNA follows: TGCAGTGCTGATACAGGGGGCGCGCCCCAGCCCCAGCATTTT.

This clonotype has only a few counts. This chain uses TRBV3-1 with TRBJ2-2; D gene uncertain. This CDR3 is 14 amino acids long. Trimming took 4 bases from V and 2 from J, leaving 8 bases between them. Germline CDR1 is LGHDT and CDR2 is YNNKEL (reference sequence). CDR3 sequence reads: CASSRQANTGELFF. CDR3 sequence (DNA): TGTGCCAGCAGCCGCCAGGCCAACACCGGGGAGCTGTTTTTT. Complete variable domain (other parts from reference TRBV3-1 and TRBJ2-2): DTAVSQTPKYLVTQMGNDKSIKCEQNLGHDTMYWYKQDSKKFLKIMFSYNNKELIINETVPNRFSPKSPDKAHLNLHINSLELGDSAVYFCASSRQANTGELFFGEGSRLTVL.

The chain combines TRBV7-2 with TRBJ2-5, with 9 bases aligning to TRBD2. V trimming: 0 bases; J trimming: 4 bases; junction bases outside the gene matches: 6. The CDR3 extends over 16 amino acids. In germline, CDR1 is SGHTA, CDR2 FQGNSA. This CDR3 is CASSLARREGRETQYF. In DNA, the CDR3 is TGTGCCAGCAGCTTAGCGCGGCGGGAGGGCCGAGAGACCCAGTACTTC.

Many counts were recorded for this clonotype. V gene TRBV20-1 combines with J gene TRBJ2-3, with a weak D call TRBD2 (7 bases). The V end lost 3 bases, the J end lost 6 bases, and 19 bases lay between the germline ends. This CDR3 has 15 residues. Germline lookup yields CDR1 DFQATT and CDR2 SNEGSKA (reference sequence). The CDR3 loop reads CSASLGGAAYDTQYF. The CDR3 DNA follows: TGCAGTGCTAGTTTGGGGGGGGCCGCTTATGATACGCAGTATTTT.

In this sample, this clonotype turned up many times. The chain carries TRBV4-1 and TRBJ1-5, with D maybe TRBD1 (6 bases). The CDR3 is made up of 16 amino acids. Between the trimmed V and J ends, which lost 2 bases and 6 bases, there was a span of 17 bases. CDR1 is MGHRA and CDR2 is YSYEKL in the germline V gene. CDR3 sequence: CASSQTWGGLGQPQHF. The DNA of the CDR3 is TGCGCCAGCAGCCAAACTTGGGGGGGGCTGGGTCAGCCCCAGCATTTT.

Only a few counts were recorded for this clonotype. This rearrangement joins TRBV24-1 to TRBJ2-3; no reliable D call. Germline CDR1 KGHDR, CDR2 SFDVKD. Trimming cost V 9 bases and J 2 bases, with 17 bases left between them. The CDR3 extends over 15 amino acids. In DNA form, the CDR3 reads TGTGCCACCGATGGGGTACTGGGGTACACAGATACGCAGTATTTT. This sequence encodes CATDGVLGYTDTQYF.

This clonotype was observed many times. The genes are TRBV10-3 and TRBJ2-3, with TRBD2 as a possible D gene (6 bases). The ends were cut back, 3 bases at V and 5 bases at J, with 15 bases in the middle. Germline CDR1 ENHRY, CDR2 SYGVKD. This CDR3 is 15 amino acids long. The CDR3, as DNA: TGTGCCATCAGTGACAGTCTAGCGAAGCTAGATACGCAGTATTTT. Protein: CAISDSLAKLDTQYF.

This clonotype was picked up many times. CDR3 nucleotides: TGCAGTGCGAGCGGGAGGGCTGAACAGTACGTC. Translation: CSASGRAEQYV. This rearrangement joins TRBV20-1 to TRBJ2-7, with 10 bases matching TRBD2. The V gene end was trimmed by 6 bases and the J gene end by 10 bases; junction bases not matched to a gene: 6. Germline V gives CDR1 DFQATT, CDR2 SNEGSKA (reference sequence). This CDR3 has 11 residues.

In its sample, this clonotype was seen once. V gene TRBV7-3 combines with J gene TRBJ2-2; perhaps TRBD1 as D (6 bases). V was trimmed by 2 bases and J by 6 bases, leaving 22 bases between them. Per germline, CDR1 SGHTA and CDR2 FQGTGA. The CDR3 runs 18 residues. CDR3 region: CASSLFPRDTFESGELFF. The CDR3 coding sequence is TGTGCCAGCAGCTTATTCCCCCGGGACACCTTTGAATCCGGGGAGCTGTTTTTT.

The sample holds a few counts of this clonotype. The chain links TRBV5-1 to TRBJ2-3; D gene ambiguous. The CDR3 loop spans 16 amino acids. In germline, CDR1 is SGHRS, CDR2 YFSETQ. Trimming stripped 0 bases from V and 1 base from J, with 12 bases between. The CDR3 sequence: CASSLEPADGTDTQYF. CDR3 DNA: TGCGCCAGCAGCTTGGAACCGGCGGATGGCACAGATACGCAGTATTTT.

Regarding this clonotype: A much larger clone is a single base away; this may be a read error. This chain uses TRBV6-5 with TRBJ1-3; D not resolved. The CDR3 is 12 amino acids. The V gene's germline CDR1 is MNHEY and CDR2 SVGAGI. V was shortened by 10 bases and J by 1 base, with 8 bases between the two germline ends. The CDR3 reads CATQESGNTIYF. CDR3 in DNA: TGTGCCACACAAGAATCTGGAAACACCATATATTTT.

To note about this clonotype: This may stem from a read error, because a much larger clone lies one nucleotide away. The genes are TRBV10-1 and TRBJ2-1; D remains ambiguous. This CDR3 has 13 residues. Trimming pared 3 bases from V and 9 bases from J, leaving 12 bases between. Looked up from germline, CDR1 is WNHNN and CDR2 is SYGVQD (reference sequence). In DNA, the CDR3 is TGCGCCAGCAGTGAATATATGCGAGGTGAGCAGTTCTTC. This translates into CASSEYMRGEQFF.

This clonotype was picked up many times. The rearrangement links TRBV7-3 to TRBJ1-1; D possibly corresponds to TRBD1 (5 bases). This CDR3 is built from 13 residues. CDR1 is SGHTA and CDR2 is FQGTGA in the germline V gene. V was trimmed by 3 bases and J by 4 bases, leaving 9 bases between them. DNA of the CDR3: TGTGCCAGCAGCTTGCAGGGTGGCACTGAAGCTTTCTTT. It encodes CASSLQGGTEAFF.

This clonotype occurred many times. This chain links TRBV29-1 with TRBJ2-3, with TRBD2 matching over 10 bases. Germline CDR1 is SQVTM and CDR2 is ANQGSEA. V gave up 4 bases and J gave up 2 bases; unmatched junction bases: 21. The CDR3 contains 20 residues. CDR3 sequence (DNA): TGCAGCGTTGTCCCCCGACGCGGACTAGCGGATTTCTATTACACAGATACGCAGTATTTT. Encoded protein: CSVVPRRGLADFYYTDTQYF.